A selection of T cell receptor beta chains follows, all from one sample in a study of spatial heterogeneity in lung cancer. TCRdb used MiXCR to reprocess the 5' RACE reads, holding one entry per CDR3 protein. This table holds some 120,000 distinct CDR3 sequences, 9% to 15% found once. Specimen: PBMCs, collected at follow-up. These receptors all come from a male donor with early-stage non-small cell lung cancer. Both conserved end residues are part of each CDR3. D genes are given only for firm matches. Size values are once, few and many counts, or a class for expanded clones, and some rows have none.

j_gene: TRBJ1-4
v_gene: TRBV4-1
abundance: few
d_gene: -
CDR3nt: TGCGCCAGCAGCCAGTCGCAAGGGGTACTAGGAGAAAAACTGTTTTTT
CDR3aa: CASSQSQGVLGEKLFF

j_gene: TRBJ1-5
v_gene: TRBV30
abundance: -
d_gene: TRBD1
CDR3nt: TGTGCCTGGAGGACTCCGGACAGGGGGCCGCCTAGCAATCAGCCCCAGCATTTT
CDR3aa: CAWRTPDRGPPSNQPQHF

j_gene: TRBJ2-1
v_gene: TRBV5-8
abundance: many
d_gene: -
CDR3nt: TGTGCCAGCAGCTTGGGGGAGAGCTCCTACAATGAGCAGTTCTTC
CDR3aa: CASSLGESSYNEQFF

j_gene: TRBJ1-5
v_gene: TRBV12-3/TRBV12-4
abundance: -
d_gene: TRBD1
CDR3nt: TGTGCCAGCACGGGACAGGTCAATCAGCCCCAGCATTTT
CDR3aa: CASTGQVNQPQHF

j_gene: TRBJ2-3
v_gene: TRBV27
abundance: few
d_gene: TRBD2
CDR3nt: TGTGCCAGCAGTCTGGTAGCGGGGGGAATCACAGATACGCAGTATTTT
CDR3aa: CASSLVAGGITDTQYF

j_gene: TRBJ2-7
v_gene: TRBV10-1
abundance: many
d_gene: -
CDR3nt: TGCGCCAGCAGTCTTAGTTCCAGGGACGAGCAGTACTTC
CDR3aa: CASSLSSRDEQYF

j_gene: TRBJ1-1
v_gene: TRBV19
abundance: -
d_gene: -
CDR3nt: TGTGCCAGTAATCCGAGTTCTTCGGGGGCGCGCAACACTGAAGCTTTCTTT
CDR3aa: CASNPSSSGARNTEAFF

j_gene: TRBJ2-7
v_gene: TRBV5-1
abundance: many
d_gene: -
CDR3nt: TGCGCCAGCAGCTTGGGATCGGCACGCGAGCAGTACTTC
CDR3aa: CASSLGSAREQYF

j_gene: TRBJ1-4
v_gene: TRBV2
abundance: many
d_gene: -
CDR3nt: TGTGCCAGCAGTTCCAGGTGGGAAAAACTGTTTTTT
CDR3aa: CASSSRWEKLFF

j_gene: TRBJ2-5
v_gene: TRBV10-2
abundance: -
d_gene: TRBD2
CDR3nt: TGCGCCAGCAGTGAGTCTAGCGGGGGGGCCCAAGCATCTCAAGAGACCCAGTACTTC
CDR3aa: CASSESSGGAQASQETQYF

j_gene: TRBJ1-1
v_gene: TRBV27
abundance: many
d_gene: -
CDR3nt: TGTGCCAGCAGCGGTGGTCAGGGGACGCTGGCTAACACTGAAGCTTTCTTT
CDR3aa: CASSGGQGTLANTEAFF

j_gene: TRBJ1-2
v_gene: TRBV15
abundance: many
d_gene: -
CDR3nt: TGTGCCACCAGCAGAGCCCCGGGGGCGCGGGGATCCTTC
CDR3aa: CATSRAPGARGSF

j_gene: TRBJ2-4
v_gene: TRBV20-1
abundance: many
d_gene: -
CDR3nt: TGCAGTGCTACAGGAGCAGGGAAGAAGGAAAACATTCAGTACTTC
CDR3aa: CSATGAGKKENIQYF

j_gene: TRBJ2-3
v_gene: TRBV28
abundance: many
d_gene: -
CDR3nt: TGTGCCAGCAGTTCCACCTCGGGACACCCCAGGCGCGATACGCAGTATTTT
CDR3aa: CASSSTSGHPRRDTQYF

j_gene: TRBJ1-5
v_gene: TRBV4-1
abundance: many
d_gene: -
CDR3nt: TGCGCCAGCAGCCAGAATCGGGGCTATAGCAATCAGCCCCAGCATTTT
CDR3aa: CASSQNRGYSNQPQHF

j_gene: TRBJ2-1
v_gene: TRBV7-2
abundance: many
d_gene: TRBD1
CDR3nt: TGTGCCAGCAGCTTACGGACAGGGCGCTACAATGAGCAGTTCTTC
CDR3aa: CASSLRTGRYNEQFF

j_gene: TRBJ2-3
v_gene: TRBV5-6
abundance: few
d_gene: TRBD1
CDR3nt: TGTGCCAGCAGCTTGGGGTACAGGGGAGATACGCAGTATTTT
CDR3aa: CASSLGYRGDTQYF

j_gene: TRBJ2-3
v_gene: TRBV12-3/TRBV12-4
abundance: few
d_gene: -
CDR3nt: TGTGCCAGCAGTCCGGGGGCCTCGACAGATACGCAGTATTTT
CDR3aa: CASSPGASTDTQYF

j_gene: TRBJ1-4
v_gene: TRBV6-2/TRBV6-3
abundance: -
d_gene: -
CDR3nt: TGTGCCAGCACGACAACTAATGAAAAACTGTTTTTT
CDR3aa: CASTTTNEKLFF

j_gene: TRBJ2-7
v_gene: TRBV28
abundance: few
d_gene: TRBD1
CDR3nt: TGTGCCAGCAGTTCAACCGGGACAGGGTTCTCCTACGAGCAGTACTTC
CDR3aa: CASSSTGTGFSYEQYF

j_gene: TRBJ2-5
v_gene: TRBV18
abundance: once
d_gene: -
CDR3nt: TGTGCCAGCTCTTCCCAGGGCCGTCGAGAGACCCAGTACTTC
CDR3aa: CASSSQGRRETQYF

j_gene: TRBJ1-5
v_gene: TRBV18
abundance: -
d_gene: -
CDR3nt: TGTGCCAGCTCACCGGGGTATAATAGCAATCAGCCCCAGCATTTT
CDR3aa: CASSPGYNSNQPQHF

j_gene: TRBJ1-6
v_gene: TRBV20-1
abundance: few
d_gene: TRBD1
CDR3nt: TGCAGTGTCTGGACAGGGGAAGAATCACCCCTCCACTTT
CDR3aa: CSVWTGEESPLHF

j_gene: TRBJ2-5
v_gene: TRBV20-1
abundance: many
d_gene: -
CDR3nt: TGCAGTGCCTCAGGGCCAGTACTAGAGACCCAGTACTTC
CDR3aa: CSASGPVLETQYF

j_gene: TRBJ2-7
v_gene: TRBV9
abundance: many
d_gene: -
CDR3nt: TGTGCCAGCAGCCCCTCCCCAGAGCACTCCTACGAGCAGTACTTC
CDR3aa: CASSPSPEHSYEQYF

j_gene: TRBJ1-2
v_gene: TRBV15
abundance: many
d_gene: -
CDR3nt: TGTGCCACCAGTATAACCCGGAAAGGCTATGGCTACACCTTC
CDR3aa: CATSITRKGYGYTF

j_gene: TRBJ1-5
v_gene: TRBV12-3/TRBV12-4
abundance: -
d_gene: TRBD1
CDR3nt: TGTGCCAGCAGTTTTCACAGGGGGGAAAAAAATCAGCCCCAGCATTTT
CDR3aa: CASSFHRGEKNQPQHF

j_gene: TRBJ2-1
v_gene: TRBV19
abundance: few
d_gene: -
CDR3nt: TGTGCCAGTAGTATAGACCTTTTTGGGGGGGCCGTCAATGAGCAGTTCTTC
CDR3aa: CASSIDLFGGAVNEQFF

j_gene: TRBJ1-4
v_gene: TRBV5-4
abundance: many
d_gene: TRBD1
CDR3nt: TGTGCCAGCTTGGGAGACAGGGAAGGAAGATCTGAAAAACTGTTTTTT
CDR3aa: CASLGDREGRSEKLFF

j_gene: TRBJ1-5
v_gene: TRBV28
abundance: many
d_gene: -
CDR3nt: TGTGCCAGCAGTTTAGGCTACACCCAGCATTTT
CDR3aa: CASSLGYTQHF

j_gene: TRBJ2-7
v_gene: TRBV28
abundance: few
d_gene: TRBD1
CDR3nt: TGTGCCAGCAGTTTCCGGACAGGGGGCTCCTACGAGCAGTACTTC
CDR3aa: CASSFRTGGSYEQYF

j_gene: TRBJ2-1
v_gene: TRBV5-1
abundance: many
d_gene: -
CDR3nt: TGCGCCAGCAGCCCCGGACAGTACAATGAGCAGTTCTTC
CDR3aa: CASSPGQYNEQFF

j_gene: TRBJ2-5
v_gene: TRBV6-1
abundance: many
d_gene: TRBD1
CDR3nt: TGTGCCAGCAGTGAAGCCGGACAGGGACGAGAGACCCAGTACTTC
CDR3aa: CASSEAGQGRETQYF

j_gene: TRBJ2-3
v_gene: TRBV20-1
abundance: many
d_gene: -
CDR3nt: TGCAGTGGCTTGACTCCCCATACGCAGTATTTT
CDR3aa: CSGLTPHTQYF

j_gene: TRBJ2-5
v_gene: TRBV5-1
abundance: -
d_gene: -
CDR3nt: TGCGCCAGCAGCGACCCCCCAGAGACCCAGTACTTC
CDR3aa: CASSDPPETQYF

j_gene: TRBJ2-1
v_gene: TRBV5-1
abundance: few
d_gene: TRBD2
CDR3nt: TGCGCCAGCAGCCAGGCAAAGGGCGGGGGCTACAATGAGCAGTTCTTC
CDR3aa: CASSQAKGGGYNEQFF

j_gene: TRBJ2-1
v_gene: TRBV5-1
abundance: few
d_gene: -
CDR3nt: TGCGCCAGCAGCTTGGTGGGATTCTCCTACAATGAGCAGTTCTTC
CDR3aa: CASSLVGFSYNEQFF

j_gene: TRBJ2-7
v_gene: TRBV15
abundance: -
d_gene: TRBD2
CDR3nt: TGTGCCACCAGCAGACCCGCAGAGGGACTAGCCTACGAGCAGTACTTC
CDR3aa: CATSRPAEGLAYEQYF

j_gene: TRBJ2-7
v_gene: TRBV5-6
abundance: many
d_gene: TRBD1
CDR3nt: TGTGCCAGCACCGAGGGACAGTGGACCTACGAGCAGTACTTC
CDR3aa: CASTEGQWTYEQYF

j_gene: TRBJ2-5
v_gene: TRBV4-1
abundance: -
d_gene: -
CDR3nt: TGCGCCAGCAGCCAAGATTGGGCCCGCCAAGAGACCCAGTACTTC
CDR3aa: CASSQDWARQETQYF

j_gene: TRBJ2-2
v_gene: TRBV6-4
abundance: -
d_gene: -
CDR3nt: TGTGCCAGCAGTGACTCCAACAGAAACACCGGGGAGCTGTTTTTT
CDR3aa: CASSDSNRNTGELFF

j_gene: TRBJ2-5
v_gene: TRBV5-1
abundance: few
d_gene: -
CDR3nt: TGCGCCAGCAGCTTGGCCGCCGGGGAGACCCAGTACTTC
CDR3aa: CASSLAAGETQYF

j_gene: TRBJ1-5
v_gene: TRBV6-1
abundance: -
d_gene: -
CDR3nt: TGTGCCAGCAGTGTCTGGGCTCAAGATCAGCCCCAGCATTTT
CDR3aa: CASSVWAQDQPQHF

j_gene: TRBJ1-2
v_gene: TRBV24-1
abundance: many
d_gene: -
CDR3nt: TGTGCCACCAGCTCCGGACAAAAGGCGTATGGCTACACCTTC
CDR3aa: CATSSGQKAYGYTF

j_gene: TRBJ1-1
v_gene: TRBV25-1
abundance: -
d_gene: -
CDR3nt: TGTGCCAGCAGTGAAGGAGGGGCTTTGAACACTGAAGCTTTCTTT
CDR3aa: CASSEGGALNTEAFF

j_gene: TRBJ1-4
v_gene: TRBV7-2
abundance: -
d_gene: TRBD1
CDR3nt: TGTGCCAGCAGCTTATCAGGGGGCCTTAGTGAAAAACTGTTTTTT
CDR3aa: CASSLSGGLSEKLFF

j_gene: TRBJ1-5
v_gene: TRBV7-2
abundance: many
d_gene: -
CDR3nt: TGTGCCAGCAGCTTATCGATCCCTGGTCAGCCCCAGCATTTT
CDR3aa: CASSLSIPGQPQHF

j_gene: TRBJ2-3
v_gene: TRBV7-3
abundance: few
d_gene: -
CDR3nt: TGTGCCAGCAGTGCGGCAGGGGTCAGCACAGATACGCAGTATTTT
CDR3aa: CASSAAGVSTDTQYF

j_gene: TRBJ2-2
v_gene: TRBV20-1
abundance: few
d_gene: -
CDR3nt: TGCAGTGCCCCGGACAGCAACACCGGGGAGCTGTTTTTT
CDR3aa: CSAPDSNTGELFF

j_gene: TRBJ1-6
v_gene: TRBV12-3/TRBV12-4
abundance: few
d_gene: TRBD1
CDR3nt: TGTGCCAGCAAATCTGGGACAGGGAATTCACCCCTCCACTTT
CDR3aa: CASKSGTGNSPLHF

j_gene: TRBJ2-7
v_gene: TRBV11-1
abundance: -
d_gene: TRBD1
CDR3nt: TGTGCCAGCAGCTTAGAGACAGGGTACGAGCAGTACTTC
CDR3aa: CASSLETGYEQYF

j_gene: TRBJ2-7
v_gene: TRBV28
abundance: many
d_gene: TRBD1
CDR3nt: TGTGCCAGCAGTATTCCCGGGACAGGGGACGAGCAGTACTTC
CDR3aa: CASSIPGTGDEQYF

j_gene: TRBJ2-5
v_gene: TRBV5-1
abundance: many
d_gene: -
CDR3nt: TGCGCCAGCAGCTTGGATCATCAAGAGACCCAGTACTTC
CDR3aa: CASSLDHQETQYF